This T cell receptor (beta chain) was documented in a study of cytomegalovirus exposure and HLA in healthy donors. Study findings and constraints: The authors confirmed in vitro that a few CMV-associated chains were specific for CMV antigens. An apparent linkage of common viral pathogens to several of the most significant clusters emerged in a later analysis. A prior analysis recorded that most TCR beta V segments were productive about 90% or about 30% of the time.

With 60 Vbeta and 13 Jbeta primers, the PCR was carried out. The assay was immunoSEQ multiplex PCR, and TCRdb's table has in-frame clones only and misses some. The data contain more than 85,000 clones, approximately 80% of them singletons. The CDR3 contains 16 residues. Trimming cost V 2 bases and J 10 bases, with 20 bases left between them. Of note for this clone: Its antigen is unknown.

Input material: PBMCs. V is TRBV23-1 and J is TRBJ1-4; the D is unclear. TRBV23-1 is an ORF, and what it does is uncertain. The receptor comes from a woman in her twenties or thirties in good health and CMV-seronegative. The CDR3 sequence is CASSQRSCRIGRKLFF. CDR3 sequence (DNA): TGCGCCAGCAGTCAAAGATCGTGCAGGATTGGAAGAAAACTGTTTTTT.